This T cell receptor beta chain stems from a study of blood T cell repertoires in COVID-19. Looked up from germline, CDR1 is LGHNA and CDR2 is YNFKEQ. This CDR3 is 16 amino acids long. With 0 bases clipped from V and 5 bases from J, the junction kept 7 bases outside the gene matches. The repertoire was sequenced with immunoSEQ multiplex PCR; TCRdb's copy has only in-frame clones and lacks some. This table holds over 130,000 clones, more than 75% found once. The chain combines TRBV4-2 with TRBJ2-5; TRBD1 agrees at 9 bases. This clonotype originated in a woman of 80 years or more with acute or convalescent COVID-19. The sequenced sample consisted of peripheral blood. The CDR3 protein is CASSQDRDRDSETQYF. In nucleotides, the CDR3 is TGTGCCAGCAGCCAAGACCGGGACAGGGATTCGGAGACCCAGTACTTC.